Listed here are 12 T cell receptor beta chains from one sample, sequenced in a study of blood T cell repertoires in COVID-19. Clones were sequenced by immunoSEQ multiplex PCR, and TCRdb holds only the in-frame ones, with some missing. The data show about 150,000 clones, approximately 85% seen once. Sequencing was performed on peripheral blood. Every receptor here comes from a woman aged 55 to 70 with COVID-19, enrolled during active disease.

The chain joins TRBV19 to TRBJ1-5; possible D gene TRBD1, 6 bases. The germline gives CDR1 LNHDA, CDR2 SQIVND (reference sequence). Trimming pared 0 bases from V and 4 bases from J, leaving 10 bases between. The length of the CDR3 is 15 residues. The DNA for the CDR3 is TGTGCCAGTAGTATAGATGGGACAAGGAATCAGCCCCAGCATTTT. Amino acids: CASSIDGTRNQPQHF. The whole variable domain, filled in from reference TRBV19 and TRBJ1-5, reads DGGITQSPKYLFRKEGQNVTLSCEQNLNHDAMYWYRQDPGQGLRLIYYSQIVNDFQKGDIAEGYSVSREKKESFPLTVTSAQKNPTAFYLCASSIDGTRNQPQHFGDGTRLSIL.

There are a few counts of this clone. The chain couples TRBV9 to TRBJ2-5, with 9 bases that match TRBD2. Germline V gene lookup returns CDR1 SGDLS and CDR2 YYNGEE. V lost 4 bases, J lost 3 bases, and 13 bases stayed unmatched. CDR3 length: 17 residues. In DNA, the CDR3 is TGTGCCAGCAGCCCAACCCCCGGGGCTAGCGGGGAAGAGACCCAGTACTTC. It encodes CASSPTPGASGEETQYF.

The chain has TRBV7-9 and TRBJ1-1; D gene ambiguous. The CDR3 has 15 residues. With 1 base removed from V and 0 bases from J, the gap between germline ends came to 9 bases. The germline gives CDR1 SEHNR, CDR2 FQNEAQ (reference sequence). The CDR3 DNA reads as TGTGCCAGCAGCTTAGTGTCCGGGATGAACACTGAAGCTTTCTTT. It specifies CASSLVSGMNTEAFF.

J is TRBJ2-7 and V is TRBV3-1 (or the pseudogene TRBV3-2); perhaps TRBD2 as D (5 bases). Germline V lookup: CDR1 LGHDT, CDR2 YNNKEL (reference sequence). Trimming shortened V by 1 base and J by 0 bases, and 16 bases separated the two germline ends. The CDR3 extends over 17 amino acids. The CDR3 reads CASSQALIGGSSYEQYF. CDR3 in DNA: TGTGCCAGCAGCCAAGCCCTTATAGGCGGGTCCTCCTACGAGCAGTACTTC.

Notes on this clone: In the same sample, other DNA sequences code for this CDR3. This chain joins TRBV5-1 and TRBJ1-1; no clear D. The CDR3 extends over 13 amino acids. Germline CDR1 reads SGHRS; CDR2 reads YFSETQ. The V end lost 0 bases, the J end lost 2 bases, and 5 bases lay between the germline ends. CDR3 sequence reads: CASSLVVNTEAFF. The CDR3 DNA reads TGCGCCAGCAGCTTGGTAGTTAACACTGAAGCTTTCTTT. The full variable domain, rest sourced from reference TRBV5-1 and TRBJ1-1, is KAGVTQTPRYLIKTRGQQVTLSCSPISGHRSVSWYQQTPGQGLQFLFEYFSETQRNKGNFPGRFSGRQFSNSRSEMNVSTLELGDSALYLCASSLVVNTEAFFGQGTRLTVV.

J is TRBJ2-5 and V is TRBV9; maybe TRBD1 (7 bases). The CDR3 runs 13 residues. Between the trimmed V and J ends, which lost 3 bases and 5 bases, there was a span of 11 bases. Germline assignment: CDR1 SGDLS and CDR2 YYNGEE. The CDR3 here is CASSAGGRETQYF. CDR3 in DNA: TGTGCCAGCAGCGCAGGGGGGAGGGAGACCCAGTACTTC.

This rearrangement joins TRBV6-5 to TRBJ2-7, with 11 bases aligning to TRBD2. V trimming: 0 bases; J trimming: 3 bases; junction bases outside the gene matches: 4. CDR3 size: 16 residues. CDR1 is MNHEY and CDR2 is SVGAGI in the germline V gene. The CDR3 nucleotides are TGTGCCAGCAGTTACTCTCCCACTAGCGGGGGCTACGAGCAGTACTTC. This translates into CASSYSPTSGGYEQYF.

The V gene is TRBV28, the J gene TRBJ2-7; D may be TRBD1 (5 bases). Germline lookup yields CDR1 MDHEN and CDR2 SYDVKM. This CDR3 has 14 amino acids. The V and J ends lost 6 bases and 3 bases respectively, with 15 bases between them. CDR3 sequence reads: CASSPTVWGYEQYV. CDR3 coding DNA: TGTGCCAGCAGCCCGACAGTTTGGGGCTACGAGCAGTACGTC.

Comments on this clone: The sample carries other DNA sequences with the same CDR3. The J gene is TRBJ1-1, the V gene TRBV10-3; D is possibly TRBD1 (5 bases). The CDR3 contains 13 residues. CDR1 is ENHRY and CDR2 is SYGVKD in the germline V gene. V gave up 7 bases and J gave up 1 base, with 10 bases separating them. The CDR3 spells CAINQGPNTEAFF. The CDR3 bases are TGTGCCATCAACCAGGGCCCGAACACTGAAGCTTTCTTT.

As for this clone: Additional DNA sequences in this sample encode the identical CDR3. The rearrangement joins TRBV19 to TRBJ1-5; the D is unclear. The V and J ends lost 2 bases and 2 bases respectively, with 7 bases between them. The CDR3 consists of 14 residues. The germline V gene has CDR1 LNHDA and CDR2 SQIVND (reference sequence). CDR3: CASSILGGNQPQHF. For the CDR3, the DNA is TGTGCCAGTAGTATACTCGGTGGCAATCAGCCCCAGCATTTT.

The gene calls are TRBV6-5 and TRBJ1-6; 9 bases match TRBD1. V shed 5 bases and J 5 bases; nucleotides not matched to a gene: 4. Germline V CDR1 and CDR2: MNHEY, SVGAGI. The CDR3 contains 15 residues. CDR3 nucleotide sequence: TGTGCCAGCAGTAACGGACAGGGGAATAATTCACCCCTCCACTTT. The encoded protein is CASSNGQGNNSPLHF.

CDR3 nucleotide sequence: TGTGCCAGTAGTCTCGGTGGGGGCGCGGGGAACACCGGGGAGCTGTTTTTT. Amino acids: CASSLGGGAGNTGELFF. This sequence joins TRBV19 and TRBJ2-2; TRBD1 is a possible D gene (6 bases). V lost 5 bases to trimming and J lost 1 base, with 17 bases between them. Per germline, CDR1 LNHDA and CDR2 SQIVND (reference sequence). CDR3 length: 17 amino acids.